This is a list of T cell receptor beta chains from one sample in a study of blood T cell repertoires in COVID-19. Sequenced by immunoSEQ multiplex PCR; TCRdb stores in-frame clones only, minus some. The sample yields 80,000 or so clones, about 85% seen once. Sequencing was carried out using peripheral blood. The receptors stem from a man aged 55 to 69 with COVID-19, enrolled during active disease. The CDR3 runs from the conserved cysteine through the conserved F or W. D genes are given only for firm matches. A row's size may be missing; if present it is once, few, many or a size class.

clone size	V gene	J gene	D gene	CDR3 DNA	CDR3 protein
once	TRBV5-1	TRBJ2-3	.	TGCGCCAGCGAGGGCGGTGGTTTGTCTGGCACAGATACGCAGTATTTT	CASEGGGLSGTDTQYF
few	TRBV6-5	TRBJ1-2	.	TGTGCCAGCAGTTACTCGATGGGGGCTTGGGGCTACACCTTC	CASSYSMGAWGYTF
.	TRBV28	TRBJ2-3	TRBD2	TGTGCCAGCAGTTTAAGTCGGGCTAGCGGGGGGCTAAGCACAGATACGCAGTATTTT	CASSLSRASGGLSTDTQYF
few	TRBV30	TRBJ2-2	.	TGTGCCTGGAGTGCAGGGGTAGCCACCGGGGAGCTGTTTTTT	CAWSAGVATGELFF
.	TRBV28	TRBJ1-1	.	TGTGCCAGCAGGGAAGGACGGAGGCTCACTGAAGCTTTCTTT	CASREGRRLTEAFF
once	TRBV5-1	TRBJ2-1	TRBD2	TGCGCCAGCAGCCCTGTGGGACTATGGGTGGGGAGGACTGAGCAGTTCTTC	CASSPVGLWVGRTEQFF
.	TRBV10-3	TRBJ1-5	TRBD1	TGTGCCATCAGCAAGTTATCCGGGACAGGGGGTAGCAATCAGCCCCAGCATTTT	CAISKLSGTGGSNQPQHF
.	TRBV5-1	TRBJ1-6	.	TGCGCCAGCAGCTTGGAGTTAACATATAATTCACCCCTCCACTTT	CASSLELTYNSPLHF
.	TRBV9	TRBJ1-1	.	TGTGCCAGCAGCGCCTCAGAGCGAGGCACTGAAGCTTTCTTT	CASSASERGTEAFF
.	TRBV12-3/TRBV12-4	TRBJ1-2	TRBD1	TGTGCCAGCAGGCCTACAGGGGGCAATAATTACACCTTC	CASRPTGGNNYTF
.	TRBV21-1	TRBJ1-5	.	TGTGCCAGCAGCAGCGGACAGTTCAATCAGCCCCAGCATTTT	CASSSGQFNQPQHF
.	TRBV5-1	TRBJ2-3	.	TGCGCCAGCAGCTTGGTAGCAGATACGCAGTATTTT	CASSLVADTQYF
.	TRBV29-1	TRBJ1-2	TRBD1	TGCAGCGTCGCAGGGACAGGGGTCTATGGCTACACCTTC	CSVAGTGVYGYTF
.	TRBV10-3	TRBJ2-1	.	TGTGCCATCAGCGGACGGCGGGACTCCTACAATGAGCAGTTCTTC	CAISGRRDSYNEQFF
.	TRBV2	TRBJ2-7	.	TGTGCCAGCAGTGAAGTCCTCTCCTACGAGCAGTACTTC	CASSEVLSYEQYF
.	TRBV7-9	TRBJ2-5	TRBD2	TGTGCCAGCAGCGCACTAGCGGGGGAGGTCGGGGAGACCCAGTACTTC	CASSALAGEVGETQYF
.	TRBV10-1	TRBJ1-1	.	TGCGCCAGCAGCTACAGGCGGAACACTGAAGCTTTCTTT	CASSYRRNTEAFF
.	TRBV6-4	TRBJ2-1	TRBD2	TGTGCCAGCAGTAGACTAGCGGGGGCCTACAATGAGCAGTTCTTC	CASSRLAGAYNEQFF
.	TRBV5-1	TRBJ2-3	TRBD2	TGCGCCAGCAGCTTGGGGCCGGAGCGGGGTAGCACAGATACGCAGTATTTT	CASSLGPERGSTDTQYF
.	TRBV6-5	TRBJ1-2	.	TGTGCCAGCAGCCGAGTGGAGGGATGGGGCTACACCTTC	CASSRVEGWGYTF
.	TRBV6-4	TRBJ1-2	.	TGTGCCAGCAGTAGGCAGGGGCAGTATGGCTACACCTTC	CASSRQGQYGYTF
.	TRBV10-1	TRBJ2-2	.	TGCGCCAGCGGACGGGACACCTTAACCGGGGAGCTGTTTTTT	CASGRDTLTGELFF
once	TRBV10-3	TRBJ2-1	TRBD2	TGTGCCATCGGAGAGACTAGCGGGAGTTGGAATGAGCAGTTCTTC	CAIGETSGSWNEQFF
.	TRBV6-5	TRBJ2-5	.	TGTGCCAGCAGGGGGGATGGGGGCGAGACCCAGTACTTC	CASRGDGGETQYF
.	TRBV5-4	TRBJ2-7	TRBD2	TGTGCCAGCAGCAGTAGCGGGGGGGCTACCTACGAGCAGTACTTC	CASSSSGGATYEQYF
.	TRBV7-9	TRBJ1-1	.	TGTGCCAGCAACTTAGGTGCGGGGGCCACTGAAGCTTTCTTT	CASNLGAGATEAFF
.	TRBV5-6	TRBJ2-5	TRBD1	TGTGCCAGCAGCCACAGGGGTACCCAAGAGACCCAGTACTTC	CASSHRGTQETQYF
.	TRBV6-2/TRBV6-3	TRBJ2-6	TRBD2	TGTGCCAGCAGTTATGCGGGGGGTGGGCCCAACGTCCTGACTTTC	CASSYAGGGPNVLTF
.	TRBV9	TRBJ1-3	.	TGTGCCAGCAGCGTAGAGGACAGTGGAAACACCATATATTTT	CASSVEDSGNTIYF
.	TRBV28	TRBJ2-5	.	TGTGCCAGCAGAACATACAGGTGGGGGACCCAGTACTTC	CASRTYRWGTQYF
.	TRBV2	TRBJ1-4	TRBD1	TGTGCCAGCAGTGAACAGGGGGCTCAGGAAAAACTGTTTTTT	CASSEQGAQEKLFF
.	TRBV19	TRBJ1-1	TRBD1	TGTGCCAGTAGTACCGACTCCAGGGGGACTGAAGCTTTCTTT	CASSTDSRGTEAFF
.	TRBV7-7	TRBJ2-5	TRBD2	TGTGCCAGCAGTCCGGGACTAGCGGGAGAAGAGACCCAGTACTTC	CASSPGLAGEETQYF
.	TRBV3-1/TRBV3-2	TRBJ2-7	.	TGTGCCAGCAGCCAAGGCAGGAATGCCTACGAGCAGTACTTC	CASSQGRNAYEQYF
.	TRBV10-1	TRBJ1-5	.	TGCGCCAGCCTATTGGGTGGGGGGGGCTCGGTAATGGCCCAGCATTTT	CASLLGGGGSVMAQHF
.	TRBV10-3	TRBJ1-5	.	TGTGCCATCAGCCAGTCTAGCAATCAGCCCCAGCATTTT	CAISQSSNQPQHF
.	TRBV11-2	TRBJ1-1	.	TGTGCCAGCAGCTTAAGGGGCGCGGACCACACTGAAGCTTTCTTT	CASSLRGADHTEAFF
.	TRBV5-4	TRBJ2-2	TRBD2	TGTGCCAGCAGCTTTGGAGCGGGGGCGAACACCGGGGAGCTGTTTTTT	CASSFGAGANTGELFF
.	TRBV9	TRBJ1-1	.	TGTGCCAGCAGCGTAGCTCCGACAGGCGCTAACACTGAAGCTTTCTTT	CASSVAPTGANTEAFF
.	TRBV3-1/TRBV3-2	TRBJ2-7	.	TGTGCCAGCAGCCAAGGACAGGCCCAGGGGCAGTACTTC	CASSQGQAQGQYF
.	TRBV7-9	TRBJ2-3	TRBD2	TGTGCCAGCAGCTCGGGGTGGGGTAGCGGGCCTCTTCCAGATACGCAGTATTTT	CASSSGWGSGPLPDTQYF
.	TRBV11-3	TRBJ2-1	.	TGTGCCAGCAGCTTACTGGAGGACCATGAGCAGTTCTTC	CASSLLEDHEQFF
.	TRBV6-1	TRBJ1-6	TRBD1	TGTGCCAGCAGTGAGAGGACAGGCCATAATTCACCCCTCCACTTT	CASSERTGHNSPLHF
once	TRBV6-5	TRBJ2-1	TRBD2	TGTGCCAGCAGTTCAGCTAGCGGACCCTACAATGAGCAGTTCTTC	CASSSASGPYNEQFF